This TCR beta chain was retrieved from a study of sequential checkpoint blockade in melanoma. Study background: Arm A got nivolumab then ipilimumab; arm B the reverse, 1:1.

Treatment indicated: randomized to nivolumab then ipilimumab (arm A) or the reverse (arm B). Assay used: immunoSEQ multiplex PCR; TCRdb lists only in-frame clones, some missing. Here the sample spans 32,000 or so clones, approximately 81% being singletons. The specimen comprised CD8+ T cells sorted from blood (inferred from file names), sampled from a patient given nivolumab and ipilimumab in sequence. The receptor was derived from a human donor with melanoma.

CDR3 sequence: CASSHTLGGRGSHQPQHF. The CDR3 DNA is TGTGCCAGCAGCCATACCCTCGGCGGGAGGGGGAGCCATCAGCCCCAGCATTTT. V and J are TRBV28 and TRBJ1-5, with D possibly TRBD1 on 6 matching bases. Deletions cut 6 bases from V and 5 bases from J, with 26 bases between. CDR3 size: 18 residues. In germline, CDR1 is MDHEN, CDR2 SYDVKM.